The 28 T cell receptor beta chains given below trace back to one sample, sequenced in a study of shared clonotypes between healthy human individuals. CD45RO-negative CD8 cells positively selected for CCR7 made up the naive population, which excluded terminally differentiated effector memory CD45RA+ cells. Repertoires were generated with immunoSEQ multiplex PCR, while TCRdb's copy carries only in-frame clones and drops some. The data show about 2.2 million clones, around 93% seen once. The specimen was naive CD8+ T cells from PBMCs. The receptor source for this set is a man aged 18 to 29 in good health. Some clones in this sample may be carry-over from other donors' samples.

The chain recombines TRBV30 with TRBJ2-5; 12 bases map to TRBD1. Per the germline V gene, CDR1 is GTSNPN and CDR2 is SVGIG (reference sequence). This CDR3 has 16 residues. J gave up 4 bases and V 3 bases, and 9 bases lay outside the gene matches. CDR3 nucleotides: TGTGCCTGGAGGCGCCCCCGGGACAGGGGGCGAGAGACCCAGTACTTC. Protein: CAWRRPRDRGRETQYF.

The rearrangement uses TRBV4-1 and TRBJ1-2, with a weak D call TRBD1 (5 bases). V gave up 3 bases and J gave up 4 bases, with 12 bases separating them. This CDR3 has 14 residues. CDR1 is MGHRA and CDR2 is YSYEKL in the germline V gene. Here the CDR3 reads CASSHGTGSYGYTF. In DNA, the CDR3 is TGCGCCAGCAGCCATGGGACGGGTAGCTATGGCTACACCTTC.

The chain employs TRBV19 and TRBJ2-7; D is possibly TRBD2 (5 bases). This CDR3 region has 15 residues. The germline gives CDR1 LNHDA, CDR2 SQIVND (reference sequence). V was clipped by 3 bases and J by 6 bases, with 18 bases between them. CDR3 residues: CASSMGPGIVVEQYF. Here the CDR3 DNA reads TGTGCCAGTAGTATGGGCCCGGGGATTGTTGTCGAGCAGTACTTC.

The chain joins TRBV7-2 to TRBJ2-7; TRBD2 agrees at 9 bases. The CDR3 covers 16 residues. Trimming took 5 bases from V and 4 from J; bases not matched to a gene: 12. Germline values: CDR1 SGHTA, CDR2 FQGNSA. The CDR3 reads CASSLVTSGFSYEQYF. CDR3 DNA: TGTGCCAGCAGCCTGGTTACTAGCGGGTTTTCATACGAGCAGTACTTC.

The J gene is TRBJ2-7, the V gene TRBV27, with 7 bases aligning to TRBD1. Germline CDR1 is MNHEY and CDR2 is SMNVEV (reference sequence). The ends lost 6 bases at V and 3 bases at J; junction bases unmatched: 17. This CDR3 is built from 17 residues. CDR3 bases: TGTGCCAGCAGCGACAGATTTGAAGGGGGCGTCGGCTACGAGCAGTACTTC. This gives the protein CASSDRFEGGVGYEQYF.

A remark on this clone: Other nucleotide sequences from this sample produce the same CDR3. This chain joins TRBV27 and TRBJ2-7, with D uncertain. The CDR3 has 15 amino acids. V lost 2 bases and J 0 bases, leaving 11 bases between the germline ends. Germline loops: CDR1 MNHEY, CDR2 SMNVEV (reference sequence). In DNA form, the CDR3 reads TGTGCCAGCAGTTTAGCCGGTCTGAGCTCCTACGAGCAGTACTTC. Translated: CASSLAGLSSYEQYF.

This chain links TRBV7-9 with TRBJ2-5; D unclear. This CDR3 contains 13 residues. V lost 6 bases and J lost 5, with 13 bases in between. CDR1 is SEHNR and CDR2 is FQNEAQ in the germline V gene (reference sequence). CDR3 coding DNA: TGTGCCAGCAGTCAACCTATGAGGGAGACCCAGTACTTC. Protein product: CASSQPMRETQYF.

This chain uses TRBV28 with TRBJ2-7; unclear D gene. The V end lost 6 bases, the J end lost 2 bases, and 17 bases lay between the germline ends. The V gene's germline CDR1 is MDHEN and CDR2 SYDVKM. The CDR3 is 15 amino acids. The CDR3 region is CASRDRADGTYEQYF. CDR3 coding DNA: TGTGCCAGCAGGGACCGGGCCGACGGCACCTACGAGCAGTACTTC.

This clone was observed a handful of times. The gene calls are TRBV30 and TRBJ1-1, with 9 nucleotides matching TRBD1. Germline-derived CDR1 and CDR2 are GTSNPN and SVGIG (reference sequence). V dropped 2 bases and J dropped 1; count of bases not matched to a gene: 2. This CDR3 is built from 14 residues. The CDR3 region is CAWSWGQGNTEAFF. The CDR3 nucleotides are TGTGCCTGGAGTTGGGGACAGGGGAACACTGAAGCTTTCTTT. Using reference TRBV30 and TRBJ1-1 for the parts outside the CDR3, the full variable domain is SQTIHQWPATLVQPVGSPLSLECTVEGTSNPNLYWYRQAAGRGLQLLFYSVGIGQISSEVPQNLSASRPQDRQFILSSKKLLLSDSGFYLCAWSWGQGNTEAFFGQGTRLTVV.

J is TRBJ2-7 and V is TRBV11-2; a possible D gene is TRBD2 (6 bases). The V end was cut by 3 bases, the J end by 0 bases, with 12 bases between. The V gene's germline CDR1 is SGHAT and CDR2 FQNNGV. The CDR3 sequence is 15 residues long. CDR3 protein: CASSFGFSGSYEQYF. The CDR3 coding sequence is TGTGCCAGCAGCTTTGGCTTTAGCGGCTCCTACGAGCAGTACTTC.

This clone came up once. The chain employs TRBV7-9 and TRBJ2-7, with D possibly TRBD2 on 6 matching bases. Germline CDR1 reads SEHNR; CDR2 reads FQNEAQ (reference sequence). This CDR3 is 16 amino acids long. V was cut by 5 bases and J by 2 bases, with 19 bases left in between. CDR3 residues: CASSPEGSSGAYEQYF. The DNA for the CDR3 is TGTGCCAGCAGCCCGGAGGGGTCTAGTGGGGCCTACGAGCAGTACTTC.

The chain combines TRBV14 with TRBJ2-7, with 10 bases fitting TRBD1. The CDR3 totals 14 residues. Germline assignment: CDR1 SGHDN and CDR2 FVKESK. The J segment lost 5 bases and the V segment lost 5 bases, leaving 6 bases of the junction unmatched. In DNA, the CDR3 is TGTGCCAGCAGCTATGCCGGGACAGGGGACGAGCAGTACTTC. It translates to CASSYAGTGDEQYF.

This clone was seen only once. The chain links TRBV5-4 to TRBJ2-7; no reliable D call. The CDR3 covers 13 residues. Deletions cut 7 bases from V and 6 bases from J, with 17 bases between. The V gene's germline CDR1 is SGHNT and CDR2 YYREEE (reference sequence). The CDR3 protein is CASQTGSGPEQYF. CDR3 DNA: TGTGCCAGCCAGACTGGCTCTGGCCCCGAGCAGTACTTC.

This chain uses TRBV27 with TRBJ2-1; possible D gene TRBD1, 5 bases. V was clipped by 7 bases and J by 6 bases, with 19 bases between them. Germline CDR1 MNHEY, CDR2 SMNVEV (reference sequence). The CDR3 is made up of 15 amino acids. CDR3 amino acids: CASTWGSLIGNEQFF. For the CDR3, the DNA is TGTGCCAGCACGTGGGGCTCGCTAATAGGCAATGAGCAGTTCTTC.

As regards this clone: Other DNA sequences in the same sample also yield this CDR3. V and J are TRBV27 and TRBJ1-2; 9 bases agree with TRBD1. Looked up from germline, CDR1 is MNHEY and CDR2 is SMNVEV (reference sequence). This CDR3 is 15 amino acids long. V was pared by 2 bases and J by 4 bases, with 5 bases of the junction left unmatched. The CDR3 spells CASSLKGTGFYGYTF. The CDR3 DNA reads TGTGCCAGCAGTTTAAAGGGGACAGGGTTCTATGGCTACACCTTC.

This sequence joins TRBV6-1 and TRBJ2-1; no reliable D call. Germline CDR1 reads MNHNS; CDR2 reads SASEGT. Trimming took off 2 bases at V and 7 bases at J, with 6 bases between the two ends. The CDR3 is made up of 12 amino acids. The CDR3, as DNA: TGTGCCAGCAGTGAAATGCGGAATGAGCAGTTCTTC. Protein: CASSEMRNEQFF.

The chain employs TRBV14 and TRBJ2-3; D possibly corresponds to TRBD2 (5 bases). Trimming removed 3 bases at V and 5 bases at J, with 15 bases between. The germline V gene has CDR1 SGHDN and CDR2 FVKESK. CDR3 length equals 15 residues. The CDR3 here is CASSHNWRVRDTQYF. In DNA, the CDR3 is TGTGCCAGCAGCCACAATTGGCGGGTTCGAGATACGCAGTATTTT.

The rearrangement joins TRBV28 to TRBJ2-7; D is ambiguous. Between the trimmed V and J ends, which lost 8 bases and 0 bases, there was a span of 11 bases. CDR3 length equals 13 residues. Germline V gene sequence: CDR1 MDHEN, CDR2 SYDVKM. CDR3 residues: CASRIHGSYEQYF. The DNA of the CDR3 is TGTGCCAGCCGCATACATGGCTCCTACGAGCAGTACTTC.

This clone appeared once. The V and J genes are TRBV30 and TRBJ1-2; D is undetermined. Between the trimmed V and J ends, which lost 2 bases and 4 bases, there was a span of 8 bases. CDR1 and CDR2 from the germline V gene are GTSNPN and SVGIG (reference sequence). The CDR3 consists of 12 residues. CDR3 in amino acids: CAWSQRGYGYTF. DNA for the CDR3: TGTGCCTGGAGTCAACGGGGCTATGGCTACACCTTC.

This clone was observed a single time. This sequence joins TRBV29-1 and TRBJ2-3; 8 positions agree with TRBD2. The CDR3 is 15 residues long. After removal of 0 bases from V and 7 bases from J, the junction contained 9 bases not matched to a gene. Germline values: CDR1 SQVTM, CDR2 ANQGSEA. The CDR3 protein is CSVEETSGGTYTQYF. CDR3 bases: TGCAGCGTTGAAGAAACTAGCGGAGGAACCTATACGCAGTATTTT.

A single count supports this clone. The V call is TRBV11-2, the J call TRBJ1-2, with D possibly being TRBD1 (5 bases). This CDR3 has 15 amino acids. Deletions cut 2 bases from V and 4 bases from J, with 14 bases between. Germline-derived CDR1 and CDR2 are SGHAT and FQNNGV. Here the CDR3 DNA reads TGTGCCAGCAGCTTACAGCAGGGTGTTGCCTATGGCTACACCTTC. Translating gives CASSLQQGVAYGYTF.

The chain carries TRBV27 and TRBJ2-1; D unresolved. The V and J ends lost 6 bases and 5 bases respectively, with 8 bases between them. Germline CDR1 and CDR2: MNHEY and SMNVEV (reference sequence). This CDR3 spans 12 amino acids. CDR3 nucleotides: TGTGCCAGCAGCCAAATGCACAATGAGCAGTTCTTC. Translated, it gives CASSQMHNEQFF.

The V gene is TRBV6-1, the J gene TRBJ2-1, with 9 nucleotides matching TRBD1. This CDR3 has 16 residues. V dropped 3 bases and J dropped 2; count of bases not matched to a gene: 5. Per the germline V gene, CDR1 is MNHNS and CDR2 is SASEGT. The CDR3 DNA reads as TGTGCCAGCAGTGATAGACAGGGGGGACCCTACAATGAGCAGTTCTTC. Protein product: CASSDRQGGPYNEQFF.

V gene TRBV7-8 combines with J gene TRBJ1-4, with 9 bases fitting TRBD1. The CDR3 spans 17 residues. V lost 5 bases to trimming and J lost 3 bases; unmatched junction nucleotides: 10. CDR1 SGHVS and CDR2 FQNEAQ come from the germline V gene. CDR3 in amino acids: CASSLMGQGSANEKLFF. The CDR3 DNA follows: TGTGCCAGCAGCCTAATGGGACAGGGTTCAGCTAATGAAAAACTGTTTTTT.

The gene calls are TRBV6-6 and TRBJ1-2; maybe TRBD1 (6 bases). Germline CDR1 is MNHNY and CDR2 is SVGAGI (reference sequence). With 0 bases removed from V and 4 bases from J, the gap between germline ends came to 9 bases. The CDR3 is made up of 14 amino acids. The CDR3 region is CASSYSGATYGYTF. The DNA for the CDR3 is TGTGCCAGCAGTTACTCGGGGGCAACCTATGGCTACACCTTC.

This CDR3 is CASSIIYRENQPQHF. CDR3 DNA sequence: TGTGCCAGTAGTATTATATACAGGGAGAATCAGCCCCAGCATTTT. The V gene is TRBV19, the J gene TRBJ1-5; possible D gene TRBD1, 6 bases. V was cut by 3 bases and J by 4 bases, with 13 bases left in between. Germline V gene sequence: CDR1 LNHDA, CDR2 SQIVND (reference sequence). This CDR3 comprises 15 residues.

V and J are TRBV6-1 and TRBJ1-1; no clear D. The V end lost 3 bases, the J end lost 10 bases, and 9 bases lay between the germline ends. The CDR3 covers 11 residues. Germline loops: CDR1 MNHNS, CDR2 SASEGT. The DNA of the CDR3 is TGTGCCAGCAGTGACTACGGTGGAGCTTTCTTT. This gives the protein CASSDYGGAFF.

This clone was recorded a few times. V is TRBV9 and J is TRBJ1-1, with TRBD1 as a possible D gene (5 bases). The CDR3 runs 16 residues. V gave up 4 bases and J gave up 1 base, with 17 bases separating them. Per the germline V gene, CDR1 is SGDLS and CDR2 is YYNGEE. CDR3 amino acids: CASSKSGHMGNTEAFF. The DNA of the CDR3 is TGTGCCAGCAGCAAATCCGGACATATGGGGAACACTGAAGCTTTCTTT.